Listed below are T cell receptor beta chains from one sample, sequenced in a study of metastatic and nonmetastatic thyroid tumors. TCRdb reprocessed the PCR reads via MiXCR. The sample yields about 15,000 clones, under 30% seen once. The sequenced sample was adjacent normal tissue. These receptors were collected from a female donor with papillary thyroid cancer or a benign thyroid nodule (not recorded which). Some clones in this sample may be carry-over from other donors' samples. Both conserved end residues are part of each CDR3. Each record gives: clone size, D gene, V gene, CDR3 protein. A D gene is named only where the DNA matches it firmly. The listing skips clone size in some rows; elsewhere it reads once, few, many or a size class.

clone size: many; D gene: NA; V gene: TRBV27; CDR3 protein: CASSFRRGEKLFF
clone size: NA; D gene: NA; V gene: TRBV11-1; CDR3 protein: CASSLVPQVSPLHF
clone size: few; D gene: NA; V gene: TRBV6-1; CDR3 protein: CASSLGTTGLEKLFF
clone size: few; D gene: NA; V gene: TRBV19; CDR3 protein: CASTKGYGYTF
clone size: medium-sized; D gene: NA; V gene: TRBV19; CDR3 protein: CASSIGDEAFF
clone size: NA; D gene: NA; V gene: TRBV30; CDR3 protein: CAWTPQASEQFF
clone size: many; D gene: TRBD2; V gene: TRBV15; CDR3 protein: CATSRDGGSYNEQFF
clone size: NA; D gene: TRBD2; V gene: TRBV6-1; CDR3 protein: CASSEKGAGGGIQETQYF
clone size: few; D gene: NA; V gene: TRBV6-1; CDR3 protein: CASSDIDEQYF
clone size: medium-sized; D gene: NA; V gene: TRBV10-3; CDR3 protein: CAISARTDTQYF
clone size: many; D gene: NA; V gene: TRBV30; CDR3 protein: CAWSGSTEQYF
clone size: few; D gene: NA; V gene: TRBV7-2; CDR3 protein: CASRSGAMNTEAFF
clone size: NA; D gene: NA; V gene: TRBV5-4; CDR3 protein: CASSFQDTDTQYF
clone size: medium-sized; D gene: NA; V gene: TRBV10-1; CDR3 protein: CASLPCEQYF
clone size: medium-sized; D gene: NA; V gene: TRBV6-5; CDR3 protein: CASSYYGRGETQYF
clone size: many; D gene: NA; V gene: TRBV27; CDR3 protein: CASSLSQLNTEAFF
clone size: medium-sized; D gene: TRBD1; V gene: TRBV27; CDR3 protein: CASSFRDRDSPLHF
clone size: many; D gene: NA; V gene: TRBV5-6; CDR3 protein: CASSLGNSPLHF
clone size: NA; D gene: TRBD1; V gene: TRBV19; CDR3 protein: CASSILTGANYGYTF
clone size: NA; D gene: NA; V gene: TRBV6-1; CDR3 protein: CASSPLSLAGNEQYF
clone size: once; D gene: NA; V gene: TRBV20-1; CDR3 protein: CSARGRVFGTDTQYF
clone size: NA; D gene: NA; V gene: TRBV6-2/TRBV6-3; CDR3 protein: CASSYQGRRSPLHF
clone size: NA; D gene: TRBD2; V gene: TRBV24-1; CDR3 protein: CASSDRIAGREQFF
clone size: few; D gene: TRBD2; V gene: TRBV5-4; CDR3 protein: CASSLRLAGERDTQYF
clone size: NA; D gene: NA; V gene: TRBV27; CDR3 protein: CASSPQGCPGGEQYF
clone size: few; D gene: NA; V gene: TRBV7-6; CDR3 protein: CESSRGSAGEQYF
clone size: many; D gene: NA; V gene: TRBV11-3; CDR3 protein: CASSPNRGTGELFF
clone size: NA; D gene: NA; V gene: TRBV5-1; CDR3 protein: CASILEGLSTDTQYF
clone size: NA; D gene: NA; V gene: TRBV7-9; CDR3 protein: CAISTWTVQFF
clone size: few; D gene: NA; V gene: TRBV6-1; CDR3 protein: CASRSGGSGNYGYTF
clone size: medium-sized; D gene: TRBD1; V gene: TRBV12-3/TRBV12-4; CDR3 protein: CASRPNNDRVENTEAFF
clone size: NA; D gene: TRBD1; V gene: TRBV9; CDR3 protein: CASSVAGQADNEQFF
clone size: many; D gene: NA; V gene: TRBV9; CDR3 protein: CASSVERTDTQYF
clone size: NA; D gene: TRBD1; V gene: TRBV10-2; CDR3 protein: CASSLSGQGSEQYF
clone size: many; D gene: NA; V gene: TRBV20-1; CDR3 protein: CSARRGGAQETQYF